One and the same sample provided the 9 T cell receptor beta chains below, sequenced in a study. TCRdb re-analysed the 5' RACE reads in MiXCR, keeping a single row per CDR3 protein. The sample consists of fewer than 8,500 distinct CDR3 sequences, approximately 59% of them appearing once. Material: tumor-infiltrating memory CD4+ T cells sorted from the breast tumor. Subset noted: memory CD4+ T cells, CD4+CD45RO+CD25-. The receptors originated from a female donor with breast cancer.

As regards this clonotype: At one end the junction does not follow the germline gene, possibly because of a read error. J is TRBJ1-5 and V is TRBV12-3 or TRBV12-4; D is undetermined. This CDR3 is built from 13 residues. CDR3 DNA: TGTGCCAGCAGTTTTAGCGGCAACCAGCCCCAGCATTTT. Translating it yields CASSFSGNQPQHF.

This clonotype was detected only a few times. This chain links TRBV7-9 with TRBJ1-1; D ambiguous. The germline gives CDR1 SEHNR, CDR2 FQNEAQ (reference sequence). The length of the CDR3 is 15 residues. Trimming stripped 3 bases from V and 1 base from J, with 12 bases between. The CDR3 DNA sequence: TGTGCCAGCAGCTTCGGATCTTCGCGGAACACTGAAGCTTTCTTT. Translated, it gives CASSFGSSRNTEAFF.

CDR3 DNA: TGTGCCAGCAGCCACGTACAGGGGAATGAGCAGTTCTTC. Protein sequence: CASSHVQGNEQFF. The chain has TRBV3-1 and TRBJ2-1; TRBD1 matches 7 bases. The ends lost 3 bases at V and 7 bases at J; junction bases unmatched: 3. The germline V gene has CDR1 LGHDT and CDR2 YNNKEL (reference sequence). CDR3 size: 13 residues.

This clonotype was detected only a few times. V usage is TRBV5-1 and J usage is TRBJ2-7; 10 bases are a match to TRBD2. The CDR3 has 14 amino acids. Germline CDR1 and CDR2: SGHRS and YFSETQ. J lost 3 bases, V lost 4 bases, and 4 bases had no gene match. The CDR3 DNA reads TGCGCCAGCAGCACCATAGCGGGAGGCTACGAGCAGTACTTC. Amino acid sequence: CASSTIAGGYEQYF.

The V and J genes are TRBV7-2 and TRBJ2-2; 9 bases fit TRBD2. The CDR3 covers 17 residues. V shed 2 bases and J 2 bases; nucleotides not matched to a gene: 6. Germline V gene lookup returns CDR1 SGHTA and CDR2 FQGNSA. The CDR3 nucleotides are TGTGCCAGCAGCTTATTGCCTAGCGGGACTAACACCGGGGAGCTGTTTTTT. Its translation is CASSLLPSGTNTGELFF.

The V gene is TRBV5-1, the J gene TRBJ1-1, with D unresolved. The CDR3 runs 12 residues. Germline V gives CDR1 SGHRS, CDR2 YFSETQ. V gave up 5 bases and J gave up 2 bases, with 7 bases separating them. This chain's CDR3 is CASRSPNTEAFF. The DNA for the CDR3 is TGCGCCAGCAGGTCACCTAACACTGAAGCTTTCTTT.

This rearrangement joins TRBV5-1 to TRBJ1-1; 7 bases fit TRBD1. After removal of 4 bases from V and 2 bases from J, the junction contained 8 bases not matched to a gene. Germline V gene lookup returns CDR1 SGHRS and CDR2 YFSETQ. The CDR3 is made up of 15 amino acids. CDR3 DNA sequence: TGCGCCAGCAGCGGAACGACAGGGACCAACACTGAAGCTTTCTTT. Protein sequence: CASSGTTGTNTEAFF.

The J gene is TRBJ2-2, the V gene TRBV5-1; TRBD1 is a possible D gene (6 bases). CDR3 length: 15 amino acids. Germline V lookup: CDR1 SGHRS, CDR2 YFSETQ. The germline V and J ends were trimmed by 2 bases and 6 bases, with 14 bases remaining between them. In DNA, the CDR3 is TGCGCCAGCAGCTTCGCACAGGGTAACCCCGGGGAGCTGTTTTTT. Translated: CASSFAQGNPGELFF.

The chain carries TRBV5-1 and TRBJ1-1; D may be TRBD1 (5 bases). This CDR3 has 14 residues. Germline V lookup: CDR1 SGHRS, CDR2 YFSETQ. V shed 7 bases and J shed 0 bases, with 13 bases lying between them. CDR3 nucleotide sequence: TGCGCCAGCGTTCCTGACAGCATGAACACTGAAGCTTTCTTT. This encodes CASVPDSMNTEAFF.